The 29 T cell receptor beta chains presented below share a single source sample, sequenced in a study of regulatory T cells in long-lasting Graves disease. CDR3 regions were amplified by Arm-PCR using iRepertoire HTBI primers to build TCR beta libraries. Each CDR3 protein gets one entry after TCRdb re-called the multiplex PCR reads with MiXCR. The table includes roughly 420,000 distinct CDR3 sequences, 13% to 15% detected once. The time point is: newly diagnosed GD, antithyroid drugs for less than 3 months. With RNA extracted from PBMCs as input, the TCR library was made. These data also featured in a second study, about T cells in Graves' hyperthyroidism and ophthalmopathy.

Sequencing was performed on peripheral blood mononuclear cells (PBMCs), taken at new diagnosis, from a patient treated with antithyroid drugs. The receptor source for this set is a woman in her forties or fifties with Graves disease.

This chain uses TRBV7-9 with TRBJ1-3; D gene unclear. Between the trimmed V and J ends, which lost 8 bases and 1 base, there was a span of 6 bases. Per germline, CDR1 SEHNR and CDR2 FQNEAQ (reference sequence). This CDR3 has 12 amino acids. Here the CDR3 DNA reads TGTGCCAGCTGGGGATCTGGAAACACCATATATTTT. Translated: CASWGSGNTIYF.

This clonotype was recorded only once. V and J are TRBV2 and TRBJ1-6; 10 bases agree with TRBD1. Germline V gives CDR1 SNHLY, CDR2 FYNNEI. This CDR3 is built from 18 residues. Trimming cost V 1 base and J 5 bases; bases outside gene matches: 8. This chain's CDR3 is CASSEGDRGRDHNSPLHF. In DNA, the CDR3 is TGTGCCAGCAGTGAAGGAGACAGGGGGCGCGACCATAATTCACCCCTCCACTTT.

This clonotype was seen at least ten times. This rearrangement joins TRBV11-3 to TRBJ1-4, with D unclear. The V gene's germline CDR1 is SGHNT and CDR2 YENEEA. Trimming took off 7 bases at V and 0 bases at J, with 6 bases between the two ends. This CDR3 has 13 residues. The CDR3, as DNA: TGTGCCAGCAATCGAGCAACTAATGAAAAACTGTTTTTT. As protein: CASNRATNEKLFF.

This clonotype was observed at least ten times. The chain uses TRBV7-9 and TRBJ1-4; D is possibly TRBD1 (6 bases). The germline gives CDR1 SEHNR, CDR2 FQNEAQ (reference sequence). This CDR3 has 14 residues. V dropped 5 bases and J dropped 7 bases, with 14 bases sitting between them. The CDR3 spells CASSPGGGLEKLFF. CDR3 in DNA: TGTGCCAGCAGCCCCGGGGGCGGGCTTGAAAAACTGTTTTTT.

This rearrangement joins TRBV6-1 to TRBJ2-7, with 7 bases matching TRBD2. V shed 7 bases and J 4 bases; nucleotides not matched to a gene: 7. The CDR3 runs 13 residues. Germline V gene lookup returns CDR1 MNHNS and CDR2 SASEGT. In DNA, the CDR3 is TGTGCCAGCACCATGGCTAGCGGATACGAGCAGTACTTC. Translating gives CASTMASGYEQYF.

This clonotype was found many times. In DNA form, the CDR3 reads TGTGCCAGCAGCCTGATGCCCAACGCGGATACGCAGTATTTT. Amino acids: CASSLMPNADTQYF. V is TRBV14 and J is TRBJ2-3; D is ambiguous. The CDR3 sequence is 14 residues long. Germline V gene lookup returns CDR1 SGHDN and CDR2 FVKESK. V was trimmed by 4 bases and J by 6 bases, leaving 14 bases between them.

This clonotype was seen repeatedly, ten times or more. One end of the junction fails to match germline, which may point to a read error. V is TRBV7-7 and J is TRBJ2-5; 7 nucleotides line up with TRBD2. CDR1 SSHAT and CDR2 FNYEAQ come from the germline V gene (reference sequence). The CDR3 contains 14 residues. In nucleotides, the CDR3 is TGTGCTAGCAGCTTAGTGGGAGGGTTAGAGACCCAGTACTTC. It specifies CASSLVGGLETQYF.

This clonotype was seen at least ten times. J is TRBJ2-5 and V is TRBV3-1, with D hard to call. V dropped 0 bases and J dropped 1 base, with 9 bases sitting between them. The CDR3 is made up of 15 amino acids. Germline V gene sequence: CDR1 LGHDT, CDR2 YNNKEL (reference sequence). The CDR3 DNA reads TGTGCCAGCAGCCAAGATGCCGGGCCCCAAGAGACCCAGTACTTC. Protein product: CASSQDAGPQETQYF.

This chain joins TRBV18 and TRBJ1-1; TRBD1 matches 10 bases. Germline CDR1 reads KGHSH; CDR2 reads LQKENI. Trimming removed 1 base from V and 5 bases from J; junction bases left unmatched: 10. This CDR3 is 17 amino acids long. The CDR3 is CASSPRGTGEFGTEAFF. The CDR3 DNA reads TGTGCCAGCTCACCACGGGGGACAGGGGAATTCGGAACTGAAGCTTTCTTT.

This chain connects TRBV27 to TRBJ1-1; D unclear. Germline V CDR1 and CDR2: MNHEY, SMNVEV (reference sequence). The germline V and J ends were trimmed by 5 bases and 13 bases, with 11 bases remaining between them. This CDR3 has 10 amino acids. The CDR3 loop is CASSITKGFF. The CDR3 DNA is TGTGCCAGCAGTATTACCAAGGGTTTCTTT.

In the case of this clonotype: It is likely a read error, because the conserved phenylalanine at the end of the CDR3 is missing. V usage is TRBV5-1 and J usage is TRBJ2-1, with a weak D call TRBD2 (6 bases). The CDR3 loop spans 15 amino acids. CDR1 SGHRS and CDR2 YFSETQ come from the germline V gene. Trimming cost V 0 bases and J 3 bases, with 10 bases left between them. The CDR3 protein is CASSLGWDFYNEQFL. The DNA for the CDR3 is TGCGCCAGCAGCTTGGGGTGGGACTTCTACAATGAGCAGTTCCTC.

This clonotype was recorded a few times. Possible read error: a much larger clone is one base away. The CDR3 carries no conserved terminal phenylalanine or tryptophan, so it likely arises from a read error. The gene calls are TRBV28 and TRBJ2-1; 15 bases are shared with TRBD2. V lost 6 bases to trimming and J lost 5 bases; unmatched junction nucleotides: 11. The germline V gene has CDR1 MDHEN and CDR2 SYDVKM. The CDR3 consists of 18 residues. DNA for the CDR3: TGTGCCAGCAGCCCGGGACTAGCGGGAGGAAGAGTGGACAATGAGCAGTTCCTC. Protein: CASSPGLAGGRVDNEQFL.

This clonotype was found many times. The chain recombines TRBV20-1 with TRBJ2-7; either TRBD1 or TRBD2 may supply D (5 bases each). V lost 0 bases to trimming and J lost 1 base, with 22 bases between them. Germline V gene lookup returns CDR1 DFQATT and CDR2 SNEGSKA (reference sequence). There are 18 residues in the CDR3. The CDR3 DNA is TGCAGTGCTAGAGATCTGGACACTCGGAACCAGCGGTCCTACGAGCAGTACTTC. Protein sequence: CSARDLDTRNQRSYEQYF.

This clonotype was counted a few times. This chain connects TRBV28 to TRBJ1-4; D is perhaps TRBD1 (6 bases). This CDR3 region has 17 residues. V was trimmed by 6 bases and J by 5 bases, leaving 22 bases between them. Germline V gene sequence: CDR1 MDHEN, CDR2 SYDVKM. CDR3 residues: CASSRTGVGGPNEKLFF. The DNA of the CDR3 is TGTGCCAGCAGCCGTACGGGGGTAGGGGGGCCAAATGAAAAACTGTTTTTT.

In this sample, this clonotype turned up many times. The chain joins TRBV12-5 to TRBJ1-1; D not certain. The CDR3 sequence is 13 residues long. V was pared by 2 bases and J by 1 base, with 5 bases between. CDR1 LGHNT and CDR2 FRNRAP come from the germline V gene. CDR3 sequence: CASGLFGNTEAFF. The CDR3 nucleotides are TGTGCTAGTGGTTTGTTCGGGAACACTGAAGCTTTCTTT.

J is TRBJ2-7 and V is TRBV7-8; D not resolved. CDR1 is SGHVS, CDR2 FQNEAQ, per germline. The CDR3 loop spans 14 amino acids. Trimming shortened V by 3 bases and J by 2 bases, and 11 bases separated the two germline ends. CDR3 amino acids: CASSFNYNTYEQYF. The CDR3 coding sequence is TGTGCCAGCAGCTTTAACTACAATACCTACGAGCAGTACTTC.

DNA for the CDR3: TGCAGTGTGGATAGTATAGATACGCAGTATTTT. It codes for CSVDSIDTQYF. The genes are TRBV20-1 and TRBJ2-3; D remains ambiguous. Germline V lookup: CDR1 DFQATT, CDR2 SNEGSKA (reference sequence). The CDR3 extends over 11 amino acids. V gave up 7 bases and J gave up 5 bases, with 10 bases separating them.

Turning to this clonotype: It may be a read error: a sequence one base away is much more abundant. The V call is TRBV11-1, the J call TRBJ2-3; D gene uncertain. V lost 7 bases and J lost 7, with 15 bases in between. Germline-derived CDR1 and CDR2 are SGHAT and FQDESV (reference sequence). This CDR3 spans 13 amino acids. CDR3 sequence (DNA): TGTGCCAGCAACTTCTCGGGCCCTTATACGCAGTATTTT. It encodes CASNFSGPYTQYF.

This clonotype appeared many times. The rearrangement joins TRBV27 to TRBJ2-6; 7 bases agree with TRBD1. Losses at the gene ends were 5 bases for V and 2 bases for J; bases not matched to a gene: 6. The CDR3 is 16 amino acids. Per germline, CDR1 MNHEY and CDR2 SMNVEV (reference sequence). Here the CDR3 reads CASSPTDRAGANVLTF. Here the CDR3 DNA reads TGTGCCAGCAGTCCCACCGACAGGGCTGGGGCCAACGTCCTGACTTTC.

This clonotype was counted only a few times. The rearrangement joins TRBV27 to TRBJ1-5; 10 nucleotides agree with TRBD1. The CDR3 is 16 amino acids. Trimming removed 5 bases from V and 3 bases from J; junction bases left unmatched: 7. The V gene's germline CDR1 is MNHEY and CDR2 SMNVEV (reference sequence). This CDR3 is CASSPGDRGYNQPQHF. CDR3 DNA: TGTGCCAGCAGTCCTGGGGACAGGGGCTACAATCAGCCCCAGCATTTT.

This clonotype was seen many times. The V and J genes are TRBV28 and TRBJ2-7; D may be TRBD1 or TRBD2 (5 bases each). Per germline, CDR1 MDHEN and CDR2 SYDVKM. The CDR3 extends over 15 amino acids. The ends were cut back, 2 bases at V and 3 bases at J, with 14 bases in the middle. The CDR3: CASSLGGELNYEQYF. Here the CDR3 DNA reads TGTGCCAGCAGTTTAGGGGGAGAACTCAACTACGAGCAGTACTTC.

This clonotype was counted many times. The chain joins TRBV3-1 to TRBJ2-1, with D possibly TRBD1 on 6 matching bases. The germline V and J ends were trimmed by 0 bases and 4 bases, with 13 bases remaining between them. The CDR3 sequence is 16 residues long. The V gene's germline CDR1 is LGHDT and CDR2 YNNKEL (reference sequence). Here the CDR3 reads CASSQELGQPYNEQFF. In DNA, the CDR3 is TGTGCCAGCAGCCAAGAACTTGGACAGCCTTACAATGAGCAGTTCTTC.

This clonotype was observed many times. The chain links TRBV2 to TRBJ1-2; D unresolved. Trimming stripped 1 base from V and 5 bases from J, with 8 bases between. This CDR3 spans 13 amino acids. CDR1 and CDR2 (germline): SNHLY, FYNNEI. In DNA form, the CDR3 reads TGTGCCAGCAGTGAAGGCACTCCATATGGCTACACCTTC. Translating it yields CASSEGTPYGYTF. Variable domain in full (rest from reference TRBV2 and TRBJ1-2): EPEVTQTPSHQVTQMGQEVILRCVPISNHLYFYWYRQILGQKVEFLVSFYNNEISEKSEIFDDQFSVERPDGSNFTLKIRSTKLEDSAMYFCASSEGTPYGYTFGSGTRLTVV.

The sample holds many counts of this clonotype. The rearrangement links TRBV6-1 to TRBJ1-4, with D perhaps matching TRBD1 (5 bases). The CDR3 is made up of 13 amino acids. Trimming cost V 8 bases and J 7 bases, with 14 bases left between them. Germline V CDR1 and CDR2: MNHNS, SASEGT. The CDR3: CASGPRGAEKLFF. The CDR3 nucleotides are TGTGCCAGCGGTCCAAGGGGCGCTGAAAAACTGTTTTTT.

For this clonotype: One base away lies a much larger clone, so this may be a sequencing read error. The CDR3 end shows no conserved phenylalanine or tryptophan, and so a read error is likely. CDR3 sequence: CASSPGLAGEPQYL. CDR3 coding DNA: TGCGCCAGCAGCCCAGGACTAGCGGGAGAGCCGCAGTATCTT. The chain carries TRBV5-1 and TRBJ2-3, with TRBD2 matching over 13 bases. The trim removed 4 bases at V and 10 bases at J, leaving 6 bases unmatched. Germline V lookup: CDR1 SGHRS, CDR2 YFSETQ. The CDR3 has 14 residues.

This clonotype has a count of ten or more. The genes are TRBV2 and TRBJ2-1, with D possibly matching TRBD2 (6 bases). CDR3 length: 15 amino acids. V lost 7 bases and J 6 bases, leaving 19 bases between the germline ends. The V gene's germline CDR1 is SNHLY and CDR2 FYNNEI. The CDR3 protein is CASKYGDFRSNEQFF. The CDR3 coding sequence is TGTGCCAGCAAGTATGGGGACTTTCGTAGCAATGAGCAGTTCTTC.

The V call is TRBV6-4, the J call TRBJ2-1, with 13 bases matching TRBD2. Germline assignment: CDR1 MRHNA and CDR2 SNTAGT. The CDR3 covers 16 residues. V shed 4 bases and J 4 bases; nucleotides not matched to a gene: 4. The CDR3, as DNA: TGTGCCAGCAGTGCGGAACTAGCGGGAGGGTACAATGAGCAGTTCTTC. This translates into CASSAELAGGYNEQFF.

The DNA for the CDR3 is TGTGCCAGCAGTTTATCTAAGGACAGCTATGGCTACACCTTC. It specifies CASSLSKDSYGYTF. The genes are TRBV27 and TRBJ1-2; TRBD1 might be the D (6 bases). CDR1 and CDR2 (germline): MNHEY, SMNVEV (reference sequence). V was shortened by 0 bases and J by 4 bases, with 9 bases between the two germline ends. This CDR3 is built from 14 residues.

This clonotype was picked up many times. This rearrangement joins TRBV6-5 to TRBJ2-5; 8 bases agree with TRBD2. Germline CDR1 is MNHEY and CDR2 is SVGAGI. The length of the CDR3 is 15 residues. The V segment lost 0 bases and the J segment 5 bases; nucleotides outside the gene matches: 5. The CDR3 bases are TGTGCCAGCAGTTACTCAGGCGGGAGGCCCGAGACCCAGTACTTC. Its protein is CASSYSGGRPETQYF.